Described below is a single T cell receptor beta chain sequence and its context. No cognate antigen has been identified for it. No quality values exist for individual bases; no much larger clone is one base distant. The data were obtained in a study of shared clonotypes between healthy human individuals (dated by TCRdb to 2020 to 2022). About the study as a whole: A couple of women and a few men aged 18 to 49 years were included in the cohort. To increase sequencing depth and limit assay-specific biases, different laboratories used diverse techniques to prepare libraries and sequence TCR repertoires. Leukapheresis yielded between about 0.85 and 10 billion PBMCs per donor. For each donor, three plates each were used for CD4 naive and CD4 memory, two plates were used for CD8 naive, and one plate was used for CD8 memory. To estimate repertoire size and how much clonotypes are shared between individuals, the study performed deep sequencing of blood TCR repertoires from a few healthy adults. Here is what the overall study found, with its caveats: Based on pairwise subsampling, the degree of clonotype sharing among donors was expected to be affected by sequencing depth. Because the study included only a small number of donors, the genetic and exposure-history diversity represented was limited. Larger estimated clonotype richness was generally found for naive subsets than for memory subsets. Sampling was restricted to blood, and TCR repertoires in tissue are likely to differ from TCR repertoires in blood. When several donors were compared, the shared fraction of clonotypes was 5% to 6.5% for naive CD4, roughly 3.4% for naive CD8, more than 2% for memory CD4, and 0.4% for memory CD8. Compared with non-shared clonotypes, clonotypes shared by all four sorted-subset donors had higher generation probabilities. Even with the large sequencing depth, rarefaction of the sorted-subset datasets indicated that sequencing was incomplete.

CD8 naive samples consisted of CD45RO-negative cells that were positively selected for CCR7, yielding a CD45RA+CCR7+ population without TemRA cells. Donors were healthy HIV-negative adults with no recently reported acute infections or vaccinations. Only Caucasian adults living in Nashville, Tennessee, USA were represented among the donors. Blood was obtained by leukapheresis, after which PBMCs were separated by Ficoll-Histopaque density gradient centrifugation and cryopreserved in liquid nitrogen vapor phase. Purity and quantity of every magnetically sorted T cell population were checked by analytical flow cytometry. From each sorted fraction, genomic DNA was isolated and quantified by UV absorbance on a Nanodrop 2000c. Using the deep immunoSEQ assay, multiplex PCR amplified TCR CDR3 regions from genomic DNA. For each cell subset, the extracted genomic DNA was distributed evenly across all wells of several immunoSEQ 96-well plates, and each plate served as one replicate. Each replicate PCR for sorted subsets received about 0.2 ug genomic DNA, equal to roughly 30,000 T cell genomes. Purified libraries were quantified with a Qubit 3.0 fluorometer, sized on a Bioanalyzer 2100, and re-quantified with the KAPA Library Quantification kit. Each immunoSEQ 96-well plate was sequenced on its own single-read 150-cycle Illumina NextSeq 550 flow cell. In the authors' own workflow: Because only junctional sequences without quality scores were contained in the immunoSEQ output, filtering matching that applied to full-length reads could not be performed. To assign V/J genes and CDR3, sequences were annotated using PyIR, a Python wrapper for IgBLAST v1.9, with IMGT germline references. Any read was removed if the V/J assignment was weak (E-value above 1e-6), the CDR3 was missing, or the read contained stop codons, out-of-frame junctions, or ambiguous translated residues. V3J clonotypes were defined as sequences sharing an identical inferred V gene, J gene, and CDR3 amino acid sequence. To compute the percentage overlap between repertoires, the number of shared unique clonotypes was divided by the size of the smaller repertoire. Richness of each repertoire was evaluated using RTK rarefaction, the Chao1 estimator, and Recon v2.1 estimates of unobserved clonotypes. For all TCRbeta clonotypes obtained by the gDNA method from a handful of donors, generation probabilities were computed with OLGA. The immuneACCESS repertoire file appears here via TCRdb, limited to in-frame rearrangements. These files lack a portion of the clones; in checked studies, under half of the deficit traces to unresolved V genes, and the cause of the others is not known. The V and J calls and clone size are taken from that table; D and trimming were inferred from the DNA. Across this sample there are nearly 2 million clones, with less than 95% seen only once. The biggest ten clones account for around 1.2% of the sample.

Sequenced material: naive CD8+ T cells sorted from blood. This specimen's cell subset or site label, interpreted: CD45RA+CCR7+. This receptor was taken from a man aged 18 to 29 in good health.

The DNA is TGCGCCAGCAGCGAGGACAGACATAACACCGGGGAGCTGTTTTTT. Translated, this is CASSEDRHNTGELFF. The V and J genes are TRBV5-1 and TRBJ2-2, and perhaps TRBD1 as D gene, on 6 matching bases. V is cut by 4 bases and J by 2 bases, and the space between the germline ends is 12 bases. The CDR3 starts with the cysteine, ends with the phenylalanine, and has 15 residues. CDR3 DNA is the only sequence kept; it has 45 bases, read in frame from the first base. The germline V gene encodes CDR1 SGHRS and CDR2 YFSETQ. The entire variable domain, with the stretches around the CDR3 drawn from the reference TRBV5-1 and TRBJ2-2 proteins, is KAGVTQTPRYLIKTRGQQVTLSCSPISGHRSVSWYQQTPGQGLQFLFEYFSETQRNKGNFPGRFSGRQFSNSRSEMNVSTLELGDSALYLCASSEDRHNTGELFFGEGSRLTVL.